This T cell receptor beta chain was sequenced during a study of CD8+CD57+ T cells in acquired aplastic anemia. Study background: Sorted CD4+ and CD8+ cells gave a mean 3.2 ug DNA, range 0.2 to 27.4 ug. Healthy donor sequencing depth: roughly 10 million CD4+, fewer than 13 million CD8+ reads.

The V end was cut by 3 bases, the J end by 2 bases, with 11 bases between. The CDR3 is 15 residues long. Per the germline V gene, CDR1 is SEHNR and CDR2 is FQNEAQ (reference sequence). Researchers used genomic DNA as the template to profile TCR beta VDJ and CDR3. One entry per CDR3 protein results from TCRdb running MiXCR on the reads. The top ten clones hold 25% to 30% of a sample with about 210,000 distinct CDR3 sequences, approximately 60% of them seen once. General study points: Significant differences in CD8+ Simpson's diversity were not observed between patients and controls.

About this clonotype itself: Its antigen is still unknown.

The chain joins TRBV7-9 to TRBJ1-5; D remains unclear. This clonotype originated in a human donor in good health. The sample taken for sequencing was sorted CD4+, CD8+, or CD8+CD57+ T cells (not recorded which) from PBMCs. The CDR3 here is CASSFPGRGNQPQHF. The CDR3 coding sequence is TGTGCCAGCAGCTTCCCGGGAAGGGGCAATCAGCCCCAGCATTTT.